The 11 T cell receptor beta chains presented below share a single source sample, sequenced in a study of blood T cell repertoires in COVID-19. Sequenced by immunoSEQ multiplex PCR; TCRdb stores in-frame clones only, minus some. The sample has 150,000 to 200,000 clones, about three quarters seen once; the top ten hold approximately 10%. The sample was peripheral blood. These TCRs come from a woman of 80 years or more with COVID-19, enrolled during active disease.

This clone appeared once. This chain uses TRBV24-1 with TRBJ2-1; 12 nucleotides line up with TRBD1. Germline V gene data show CDR1 as KGHDR and CDR2 as SFDVKD. This CDR3 has 18 residues. V trimming: 3 bases; J trimming: 4 bases; junction bases outside the gene matches: 9. CDR3 bases: TGTGCCACCAGTGATAAACGGCCGGGACAGGGGGCGTACAATGAGCAGTTCTTC. Translating gives CATSDKRPGQGAYNEQFF.

This clone is a singleton in its sample. V usage is TRBV19 and J usage is TRBJ2-3; tentatively, D is TRBD1 (5 bases). Germline CDR1 and CDR2: LNHDA and SQIVND (reference sequence). The CDR3 is 14 amino acids. The germline V and J ends were trimmed by 2 bases and 4 bases, with 10 bases remaining between them. The CDR3: CASSIQGGSDTQYF. CDR3 in DNA: TGTGCCAGTAGTATACAGGGTGGCTCAGATACGCAGTATTTT.

V gene TRBV10-2 combines with J gene TRBJ1-5, with no clear D. Germline V gives CDR1 WSHSY, CDR2 SAAADI. The length of the CDR3 is 14 residues. V was trimmed by 3 bases and J by 6 bases, leaving 12 bases between them. Here the CDR3 DNA reads TGCGCCAGCAGTGACCGGGAGAGAAGTCAGCCCCAGCATTTT. As protein: CASSDRERSQPQHF.

This clone has more than one count but fewer than ten. J is TRBJ1-2 and V is TRBV5-1, with D unclear. With 4 bases removed from V and 6 bases from J, the gap between germline ends came to 13 bases. Germline V gives CDR1 SGHRS, CDR2 YFSETQ. The CDR3 has 13 residues. CDR3 protein: CASSALEGDGYTF. As DNA, the CDR3 is TGCGCCAGCAGCGCACTCGAAGGAGATGGCTACACCTTC.

This chain connects TRBV18 to TRBJ2-3, with 9 bases identical to TRBD2. The length of the CDR3 is 15 residues. Germline CDR1 is KGHSH and CDR2 is LQKENI. J lost 4 bases, V lost 3 bases, and 5 bases had no gene match. The CDR3 DNA follows: TGTGCCAGCTCACCCCTAGCGGGGACCTCAGATACGCAGTATTTT. Its protein is CASSPLAGTSDTQYF.

The rearrangement uses TRBV4-2 and TRBJ1-2, with D uncertain. The V gene's germline CDR1 is LGHNA and CDR2 YNFKEQ. The CDR3 loop spans 13 amino acids. V lost 0 bases and J lost 4, with 6 bases in between. Written as DNA, the CDR3 is TGTGCCAGCAGCCAAGAGGCGGCCTATGGCTACACCTTC. Amino acid sequence: CASSQEAAYGYTF.

J is TRBJ1-1 and V is TRBV11-2; D is uncertain. Germline V CDR1 and CDR2: SGHAT, FQNNGV. There are 14 residues in the CDR3. V dropped 0 bases and J dropped 4 bases, with 9 bases sitting between them. In DNA form, the CDR3 reads TGTGCCAGCAGCTTAGATCGGGTGGGCACTGAAGCTTTCTTT. Its protein is CASSLDRVGTEAFF.

The rearrangement uses TRBV3-1 (or the pseudogene TRBV3-2) and TRBJ1-1; no firm D call. Germline lookup yields CDR1 LGHDT and CDR2 YNNKEL (reference sequence). Trimming left V 0 bases short and J 6 bases short, with 14 bases between. The CDR3 runs to 15 residues. The CDR3 sequence: CASSQDRLIRPEAFF. Written as DNA, the CDR3 is TGTGCCAGCAGCCAAGATCGGTTGATCCGCCCTGAAGCTTTCTTT.

The genes are TRBV3-1 (or the pseudogene TRBV3-2) and TRBJ1-2; TRBD1 aligns across 8 bases. V was clipped by 1 base and J by 8 bases; unmatched bases: 6. This CDR3 is 14 amino acids long. Per germline, CDR1 LGHDT and CDR2 YNNKEL (reference sequence). CDR3 nucleotide sequence: TGTGCCAGCAGCCAAGGGGACAGGTCAGGAGGCTACACCTTC. Translated, it gives CASSQGDRSGGYTF.

The chain joins TRBV29-1 to TRBJ2-7, with TRBD1 as a possible D gene (6 bases). Germline V gene data show CDR1 as SQVTM and CDR2 as ANQGSEA. Trimming removed 4 bases at V and 5 bases at J, with 12 bases between. The CDR3 loop spans 12 amino acids. CDR3 nucleotide sequence: TGCAGCGTTGCCAAACAGGGACACGAGCAGTACTTC. Translating it yields CSVAKQGHEQYF.

The chain is built from TRBV9 and TRBJ1-4; TRBD1 matches 8 bases. The CDR3 consists of 16 residues. The J segment lost 7 bases and the V segment lost 2 bases, leaving 10 bases of the junction unmatched. Germline V gene data show CDR1 as SGDLS and CDR2 as YYNGEE. The CDR3 coding sequence is TGTGCCAGCAGCGTCGGACAGGGAGGGGTGAGTGAAAAACTGTTTTTT. It yields the protein CASSVGQGGVSEKLFF.